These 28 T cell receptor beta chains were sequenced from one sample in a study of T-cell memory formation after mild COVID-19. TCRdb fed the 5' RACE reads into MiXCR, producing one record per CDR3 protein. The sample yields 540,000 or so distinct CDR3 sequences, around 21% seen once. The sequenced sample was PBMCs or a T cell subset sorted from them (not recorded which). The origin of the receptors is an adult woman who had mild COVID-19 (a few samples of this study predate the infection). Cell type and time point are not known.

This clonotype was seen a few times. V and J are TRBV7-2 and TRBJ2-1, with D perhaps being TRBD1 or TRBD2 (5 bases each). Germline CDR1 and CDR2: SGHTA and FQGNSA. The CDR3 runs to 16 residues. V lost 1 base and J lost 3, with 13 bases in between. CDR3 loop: CASSLDLGRIYNEQFF. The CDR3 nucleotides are TGTGCCAGCAGCTTAGATTTGGGACGGATCTACAATGAGCAGTTCTTC.

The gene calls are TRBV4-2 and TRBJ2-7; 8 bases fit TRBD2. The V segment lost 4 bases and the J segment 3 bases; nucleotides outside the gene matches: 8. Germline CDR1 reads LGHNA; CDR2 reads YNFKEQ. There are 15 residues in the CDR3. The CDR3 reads CASSPSGTSDYEQYF. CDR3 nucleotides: TGTGCCAGCAGCCCGTCCGGGACTAGTGACTACGAGCAGTACTTC.

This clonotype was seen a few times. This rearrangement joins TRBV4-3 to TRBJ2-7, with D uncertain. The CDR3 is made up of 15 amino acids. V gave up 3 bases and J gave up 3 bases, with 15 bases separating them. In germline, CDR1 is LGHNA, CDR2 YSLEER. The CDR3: CASSHHPPGVYEQYF. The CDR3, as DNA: TGCGCCAGCAGCCACCACCCACCAGGAGTCTACGAGCAGTACTTC.

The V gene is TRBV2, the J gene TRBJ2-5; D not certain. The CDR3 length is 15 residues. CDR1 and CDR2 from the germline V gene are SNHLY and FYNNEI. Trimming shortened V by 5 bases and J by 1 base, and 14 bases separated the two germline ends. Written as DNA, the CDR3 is TGTGCCAGCAGTAGGGTCCAAGGGCCCCAAGAGACCCAGTACTTC. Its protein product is CASSRVQGPQETQYF. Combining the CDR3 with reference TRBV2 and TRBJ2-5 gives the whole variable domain EPEVTQTPSHQVTQMGQEVILRCVPISNHLYFYWYRQILGQKVEFLVSFYNNEISEKSEIFDDQFSVERPDGSNFTLKIRSTKLEDSAMYFCASSRVQGPQETQYFGPGTRLLVL.

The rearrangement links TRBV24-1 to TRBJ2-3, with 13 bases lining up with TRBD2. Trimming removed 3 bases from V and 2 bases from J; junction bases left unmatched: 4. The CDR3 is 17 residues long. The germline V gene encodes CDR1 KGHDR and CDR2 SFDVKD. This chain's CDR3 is CATSDQLAGGYTDTQYF. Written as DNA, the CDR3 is TGTGCCACCAGTGATCAACTAGCGGGAGGGTACACAGATACGCAGTATTTT.

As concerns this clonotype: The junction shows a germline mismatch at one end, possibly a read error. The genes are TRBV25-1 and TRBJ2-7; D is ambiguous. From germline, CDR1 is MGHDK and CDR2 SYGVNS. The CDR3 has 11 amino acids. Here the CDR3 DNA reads TGCCTCTTGGCGGCCTCCTACGAGCAGTACTTC. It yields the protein CLLAASYEQYF.

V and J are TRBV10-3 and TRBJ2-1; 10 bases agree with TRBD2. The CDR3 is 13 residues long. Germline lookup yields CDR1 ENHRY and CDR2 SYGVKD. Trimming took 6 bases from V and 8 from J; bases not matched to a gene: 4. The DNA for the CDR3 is TGTGCCATCAGGGGACTAGCGTTAGATGAGCAGTTCTTC. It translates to CAIRGLALDEQFF.

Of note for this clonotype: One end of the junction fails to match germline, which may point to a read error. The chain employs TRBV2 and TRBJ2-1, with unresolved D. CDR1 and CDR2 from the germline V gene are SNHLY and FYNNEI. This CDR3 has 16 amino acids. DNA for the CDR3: TGTGCCAGCATGGTCCCGGTTCTGACCTCCTACACTGAGCAGTTCTTC. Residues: CASMVPVLTSYTEQFF. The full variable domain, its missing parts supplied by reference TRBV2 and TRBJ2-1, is EPEVTQTPSHQVTQMGQEVILRCVPISNHLYFYWYRQILGQKVEFLVSFYNNEISEKSEIFDDQFSVERPDGSNFTLKIRSTKLEDSAMYFCASMVPVLTSYTEQFFGPGTRLTVL.

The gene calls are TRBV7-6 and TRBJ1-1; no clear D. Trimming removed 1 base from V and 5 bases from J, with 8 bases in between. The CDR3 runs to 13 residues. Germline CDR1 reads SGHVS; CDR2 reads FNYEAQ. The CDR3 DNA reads TGTGCCAGCAGCTTAGGGGCTTGGACTGAAGCTTTCTTT. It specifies CASSLGAWTEAFF.

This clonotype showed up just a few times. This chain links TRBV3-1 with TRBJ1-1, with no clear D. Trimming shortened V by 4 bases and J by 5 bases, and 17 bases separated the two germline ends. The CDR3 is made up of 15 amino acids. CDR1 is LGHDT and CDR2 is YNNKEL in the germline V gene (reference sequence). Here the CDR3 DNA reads TGTGCCAGCAGCCTCATTCCGGGTCCGGGGACTGAAGCTTTCTTT. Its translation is CASSLIPGPGTEAFF.

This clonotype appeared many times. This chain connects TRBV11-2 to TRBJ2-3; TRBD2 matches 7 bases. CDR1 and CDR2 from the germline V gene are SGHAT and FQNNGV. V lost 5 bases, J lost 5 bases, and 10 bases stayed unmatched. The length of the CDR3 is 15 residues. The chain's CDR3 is CASSPLAEWGDTQYF. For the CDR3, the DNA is TGTGCCAGCAGCCCGCTAGCGGAATGGGGAGATACGCAGTATTTT.

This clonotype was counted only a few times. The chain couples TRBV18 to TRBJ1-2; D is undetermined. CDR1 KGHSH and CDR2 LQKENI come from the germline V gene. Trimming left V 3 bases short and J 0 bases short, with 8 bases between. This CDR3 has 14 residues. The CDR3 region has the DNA TGTGCCAGCTCACCTAACCCGACTAACTATGGCTACACCTTC. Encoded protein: CASSPNPTNYGYTF.

The CDR3: CAWSGQPGNYGYTF. The DNA of the CDR3 is TGTGCCTGGAGTGGACAGCCCGGTAACTATGGCTACACCTTC. V is TRBV30 and J is TRBJ1-2; possible D gene TRBD1, 5 bases. In germline, CDR1 is GTSNPN, CDR2 SVGIG (reference sequence). There are 14 residues in the CDR3. V lost 1 base, J lost 1 base, and 10 bases lay in between.

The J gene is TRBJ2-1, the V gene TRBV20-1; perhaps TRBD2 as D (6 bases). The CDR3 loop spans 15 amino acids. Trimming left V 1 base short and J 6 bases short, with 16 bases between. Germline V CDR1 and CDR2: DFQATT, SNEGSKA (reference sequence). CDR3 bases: TGCAGTGCTAGAGCTAGGGACTTAGCTGGCAATGAGCAGTTCTTC. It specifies CSARARDLAGNEQFF.

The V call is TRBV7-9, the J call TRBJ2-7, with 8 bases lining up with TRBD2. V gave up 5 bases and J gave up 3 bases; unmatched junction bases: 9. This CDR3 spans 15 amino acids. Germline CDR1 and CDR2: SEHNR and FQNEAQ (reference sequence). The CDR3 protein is CASSPPGGQFYEQYF. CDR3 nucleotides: TGTGCCAGCAGCCCACCGGGGGGGCAATTCTACGAGCAGTACTTC.

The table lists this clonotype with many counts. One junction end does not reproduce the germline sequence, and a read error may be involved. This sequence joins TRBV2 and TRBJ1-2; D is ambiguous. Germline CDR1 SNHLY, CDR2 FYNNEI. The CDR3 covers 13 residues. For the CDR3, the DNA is TGTGCCACTAACGACGGTGGGATATCTCGGTGGATCTTC. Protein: CATNDGGISRWIF.

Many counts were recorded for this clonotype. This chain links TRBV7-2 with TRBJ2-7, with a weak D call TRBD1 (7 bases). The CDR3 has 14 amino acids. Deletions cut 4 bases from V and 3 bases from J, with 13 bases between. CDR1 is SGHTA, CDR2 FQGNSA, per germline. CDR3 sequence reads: CASSSQGGGYEQYF. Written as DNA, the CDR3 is TGTGCCAGCAGCTCCCAGGGGGGAGGCTACGAGCAGTACTTC. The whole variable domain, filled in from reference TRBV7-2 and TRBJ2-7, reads GAGVSQSPSNKVTEKGKDVELRCDPISGHTALYWYRQSLGQGLEFLIYFQGNSAPDKSGLPSDRFSAERTGGSVSTLTIQRTQQEDSAVYLCASSSQGGGYEQYFGPGTRLTVT.

The CDR3 coding sequence is TGTGCCAGCAGCTTAGCATTGGGACTAGCGGGAGAAGAGCAGTTCTTC. The encoded protein is CASSLALGLAGEEQFF. The chain carries TRBV13 and TRBJ2-1; the match to TRBD2 covers 14 bases. This CDR3 is 16 amino acids long. The junction had 6 bases not matched to a gene; V was cut back by 1 base and J by 10 bases. Germline values: CDR1 PRHDT, CDR2 FYEKMQ (reference sequence).

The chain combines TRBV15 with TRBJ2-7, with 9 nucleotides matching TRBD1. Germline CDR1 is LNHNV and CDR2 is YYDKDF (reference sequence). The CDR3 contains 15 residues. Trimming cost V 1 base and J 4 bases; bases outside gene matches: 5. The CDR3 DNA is TGTGCCACCAGCAGAGTCGGGACAGGGTTTTACGAGCAGTACTTC. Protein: CATSRVGTGFYEQYF.

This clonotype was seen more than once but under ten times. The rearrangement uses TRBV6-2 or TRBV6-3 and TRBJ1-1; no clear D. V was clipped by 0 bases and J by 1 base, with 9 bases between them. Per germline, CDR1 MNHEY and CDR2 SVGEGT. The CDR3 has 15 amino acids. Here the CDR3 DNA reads TGTGCCAGCAGTTACTCTAGGCACCAGAACACTGAAGCTTTCTTT. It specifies CASSYSRHQNTEAFF.

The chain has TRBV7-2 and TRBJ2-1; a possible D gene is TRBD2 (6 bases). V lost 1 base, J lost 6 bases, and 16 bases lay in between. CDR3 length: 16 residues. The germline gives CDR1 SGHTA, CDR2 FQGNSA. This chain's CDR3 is CASSLESQVGGNEQFF. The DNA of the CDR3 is TGTGCCAGCAGCTTAGAATCCCAGGTGGGGGGCAATGAGCAGTTCTTC.

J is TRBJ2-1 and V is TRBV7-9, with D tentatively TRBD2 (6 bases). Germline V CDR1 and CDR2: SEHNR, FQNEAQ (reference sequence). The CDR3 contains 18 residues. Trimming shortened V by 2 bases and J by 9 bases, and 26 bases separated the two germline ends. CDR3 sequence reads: CASSLSYIREATDSEQFF. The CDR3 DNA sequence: TGTGCCAGCAGCTTATCTTATATCAGGGAGGCGACTGATAGTGAGCAGTTCTTC.

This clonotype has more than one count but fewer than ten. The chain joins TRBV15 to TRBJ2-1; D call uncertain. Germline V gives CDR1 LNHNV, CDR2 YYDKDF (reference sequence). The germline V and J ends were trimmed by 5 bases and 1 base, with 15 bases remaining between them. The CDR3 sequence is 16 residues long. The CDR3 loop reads CATSGNTITSYNEQFF. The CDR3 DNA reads TGTGCCACCAGCGGCAACACAATTACTTCCTACAATGAGCAGTTCTTC.

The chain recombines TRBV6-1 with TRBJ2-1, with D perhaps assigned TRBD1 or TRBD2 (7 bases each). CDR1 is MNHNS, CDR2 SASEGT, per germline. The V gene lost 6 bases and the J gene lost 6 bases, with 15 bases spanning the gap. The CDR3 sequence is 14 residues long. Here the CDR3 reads CASSRQGGGNEQFF. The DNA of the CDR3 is TGTGCCAGCAGCCGTCAGGGGGGGGGCAATGAGCAGTTCTTC.

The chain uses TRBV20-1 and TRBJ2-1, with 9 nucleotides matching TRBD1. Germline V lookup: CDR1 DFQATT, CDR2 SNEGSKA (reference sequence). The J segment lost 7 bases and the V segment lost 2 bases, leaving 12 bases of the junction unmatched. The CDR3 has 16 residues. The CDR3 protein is CSARTPGTGRINEQFF. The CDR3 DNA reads TGCAGTGCTAGAACCCCCGGGACAGGGAGAATAAATGAGCAGTTCTTC.

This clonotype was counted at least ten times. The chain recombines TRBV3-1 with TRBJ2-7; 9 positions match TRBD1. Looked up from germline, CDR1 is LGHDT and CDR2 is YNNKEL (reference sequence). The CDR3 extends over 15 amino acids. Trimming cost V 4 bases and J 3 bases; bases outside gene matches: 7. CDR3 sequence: CASSLLGTGIYEQYF. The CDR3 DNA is TGTGCCAGCAGCCTGCTAGGGACAGGGATCTACGAGCAGTACTTC.

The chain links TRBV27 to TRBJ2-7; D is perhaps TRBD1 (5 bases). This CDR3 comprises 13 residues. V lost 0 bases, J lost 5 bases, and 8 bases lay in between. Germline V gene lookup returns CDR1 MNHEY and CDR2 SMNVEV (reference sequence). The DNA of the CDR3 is TGTGCCAGCAGTTTATCCAGGGCCCACGAGCAGTACTTC. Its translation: CASSLSRAHEQYF.

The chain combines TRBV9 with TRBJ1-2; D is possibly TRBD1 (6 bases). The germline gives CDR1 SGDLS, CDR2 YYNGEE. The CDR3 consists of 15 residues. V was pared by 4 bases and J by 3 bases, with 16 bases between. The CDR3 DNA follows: TGTGCCAGCAGCCCCCGGACAGTAGGGTACTATGGCTACACCTTC. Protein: CASSPRTVGYYGYTF.